One and the same sample provided the 5 T cell receptor beta chains below, sequenced in a study of T cell responses to AZD1222 COVID-19 vaccine. Repertoires were generated with immunoSEQ multiplex PCR, while TCRdb's copy carries only in-frame clones and drops some. The profile covers about 130,000 clones, with 90% appearing a single time and under 2% taken by the ten largest. The sample was peripheral blood, taken on day 0 of AZD1222 vaccination. The receptors shown here come from an adult in good health.

The chain carries TRBV7-2 and TRBJ2-7, with a tentative D call TRBD2 (5 bases). Germline values: CDR1 SGHTA, CDR2 FQGNSA. The CDR3 is 14 residues long. The V end was cut by 3 bases, the J end by 0 bases, with 9 bases between. This CDR3 reads CASSFADFSYEQYF. CDR3 DNA sequence: TGTGCCAGCAGCTTCGCGGACTTCTCCTACGAGCAGTACTTC.

The CDR3 region is CASGPTVGFGLTQETQYF. In nucleotides, the CDR3 is TGTGCTAGTGGTCCGACCGTTGGGTTCGGACTAACTCAAGAGACCCAGTACTTC. This chain connects TRBV12-5 to TRBJ2-5, with a tentative D call TRBD2 (6 bases). CDR3 length: 18 amino acids. V was clipped by 5 bases and J by 2 bases, with 24 bases between them. Per germline, CDR1 LGHNT and CDR2 FRNRAP. Full variable domain (rest looked up from reference TRBV12-5 and TRBJ2-5): DARVTQTPRHKVTEMGQEVTMRCQPILGHNTVFWYRQTMMQGLELLAYFRNRAPLDDSGMPKDRFSAEMPDATLATLKIQPSEPRDSAVYFCASGPTVGFGLTQETQYFGPGTRLLVL.

CDR3: CASSGYRGQSGTEAFF. The DNA for the CDR3 is TGTGCCAGCAGCGGGTACAGGGGGCAAAGCGGCACTGAAGCTTTCTTT. This sequence joins TRBV25-1 and TRBJ1-1, with 9 nucleotides matching TRBD1. CDR1 and CDR2 from the germline V gene are MGHDK and SYGVNS. The CDR3 length is 16 residues. V lost 6 bases and J lost 4; bases outside the gene matches: 12.

The gene calls are TRBV9 and TRBJ2-2; no clear D gene. Germline assignment: CDR1 SGDLS and CDR2 YYNGEE. Trimming left V 0 bases short and J 4 bases short, with 7 bases between. CDR3 length: 14 residues. The CDR3 nucleotides are TGTGCCAGCAGCGTAGACCTCGTCACCGGGGAGCTGTTTTTT. It specifies CASSVDLVTGELFF.

The rearrangement links TRBV4-3 to TRBJ1-2, with 10 bases identical to TRBD1. CDR1 LGHNA and CDR2 YSLEER come from the germline V gene. The CDR3 contains 16 residues. The junction had 7 bases not matched to a gene; V was cut back by 2 bases and J by 4 bases. The CDR3 nucleotides read TGCGCCAGCAGCCAACTTGGGACAGGGGCAACCTATGGCTACACCTTC. Its protein is CASSQLGTGATYGYTF.